Listed here is a single TCR beta chain. The antigen remains unidentified. Unmatched junction bases numbered 1, after V lost 2 bases and J lost 3 bases. Germline assignment: CDR1 MNHEY and CDR2 SMNVEV (reference sequence). This CDR3 is built from 14 residues. These data are taken from a study of cytomegalovirus exposure and HLA in healthy donors. Across the whole study: Falling in the Caucasian-associated ancestry cluster were roughly 86% of approximately 410 genotyped donors.

PCR amplification relied on 60 Vbeta primers (plus 13 Jbeta primers). Some clones are missing from TCRdb's copy, which holds only in-frame ones; the method was immunoSEQ multiplex PCR. The repertoire includes some 120,000 clones, about 74% of them detected once, and less than 5% sits in the top ten. Study results and limitations: Most likely, a cluster of highly shared sequence variants arose as a sequencing artifact. HLA alleles showed associations with 16,951 TCR beta sequences in a later analysis, at a 0.05 false discovery rate. The authors reported that TCR beta sequences could predict HLA-A and HLA-B alleles. These predictions were accurate for most subjects in the first cohort.

The specimen was PBMCs. The chain links TRBV27 to TRBJ2-1; 7 bases match TRBD1. The sequence was obtained from a woman aged 50 to 60 in good health and CMV-seropositive. CDR3 coding DNA: TGTGCCAGCAGTTTAGGGACAGACTACAATGAGCAGTTCTTC. This translates into CASSLGTDYNEQFF.